The source of this T cell receptor beta chain is a study of CD8+CD57+ T cells in acquired aplastic anemia. Points from the study as a whole: Patients shared just under 30 CD8+ CDR3 sequences with controls.

TCR beta VDJ and CDR3 profiles were obtained from a genomic DNA template. Each CDR3 protein is one row after TCRdb ran MiXCR on the reads. The repertoire holds about 180,000 distinct CDR3 sequences, less than 65% seen once, with about 44% in the top ten. Regarding this clonotype: Its target is unknown.

V lost 3 bases, J lost 1 base, and 5 bases lay in between. The CDR3 has 12 amino acids. The germline CDR1 and CDR2 sequences are SGDLS and YYNGEE. Patients sequenced had flow cytometry evidence of CD8+CD57+ cell expansion. Input material: sorted CD4+, CD8+, or CD8+CD57+ T cells (not recorded which) from PBMCs. V gene TRBV9 combines with J gene TRBJ2-7; D uncertain. The TCR comes from a human donor with aplastic anemia. The CDR3 protein is CASSGESYEQYF. CDR3 DNA sequence: TGTGCCAGCAGCGGCGAATCCTACGAGCAGTACTTC. Full variable domain (remainder filled in from reference TRBV9 and TRBJ2-7): DSGVTQTPKHLITATGQRVTLRCSPRSGDLSVYWYQQSLDQGLQFLIQYYNGEERAKGNILERFSAQQFPDLHSELNLSSLELGDSALYFCASSGESYEQYFGPGTRLTVT.